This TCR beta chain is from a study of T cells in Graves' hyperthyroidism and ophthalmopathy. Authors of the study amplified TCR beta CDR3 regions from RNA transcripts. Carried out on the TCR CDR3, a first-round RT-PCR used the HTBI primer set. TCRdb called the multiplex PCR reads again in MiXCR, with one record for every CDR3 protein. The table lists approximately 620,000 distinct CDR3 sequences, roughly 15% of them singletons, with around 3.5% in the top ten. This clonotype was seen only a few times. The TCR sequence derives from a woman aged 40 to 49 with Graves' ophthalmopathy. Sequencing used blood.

This CDR3 reads CSARNPDRGDTGELFF. The CDR3 bases are TGCAGTGCTAGAAACCCGGACAGGGGCGATACCGGGGAGCTGTTTTTT. The chain couples TRBV20-1 to TRBJ2-2; the match to TRBD1 covers 9 bases. The ends lost 2 bases at V and 5 bases at J; junction bases unmatched: 9. This CDR3 comprises 16 residues. The V gene's germline CDR1 is DFQATT and CDR2 SNEGSKA (reference sequence).